This TCR beta chain was found in a study of cytomegalovirus exposure and HLA in healthy donors. Notes on the study in general: Fewer N-insertions than the roughly 600-donor mean were reportedly shown by an Asian-associated ancestry cluster in a later analysis. Likely technical artifact: a cluster of highly shared sequence variants. Associated with HLA alleles at 0.05 false discovery rate in a later analysis were about 17,000 TCR beta sequences. In an earlier analysis, in some 600 donors, most V segments appeared productive either ~87% or ~30% of the time.

This clone came up a few times. Its antigen is currently unknown. A multiplex PCR was run with 60 Vbeta primers and 13 Jbeta primers. The table came from immunoSEQ multiplex PCR; TCRdb's copy has only in-frame clones and leaves some out. Among about 140,000 clones, around 59% were seen once, and the ten largest hold approximately 1.8%. Sequencing input: PBMCs. The sequence was collected from a male donor in good health and CMV-seronegative.

The CDR3 is CAISVGTVGNEQFF. CDR3 DNA sequence: TGTGCCATCAGTGTGGGGACTGTGGGTAATGAGCAGTTCTTC. V usage is TRBV10-3 and J usage is TRBJ2-1, with D tentatively TRBD2 (6 bases). V was cut by 4 bases and J by 7 bases, with 14 bases left in between. This CDR3 comprises 14 residues. The germline V gene encodes CDR1 ENHRY and CDR2 SYGVKD.